One sample yielded the 23 T cell receptor beta chains listed below, sequenced in a study of vaccination effects on CD4 cells after COVID-19. Sequencing followed a ViraFEST assay step that expanded antigen-specific CD4+ T cells with viral peptide pools. Isolation of CD4+ T cells took place after about 10 days of culture. Nobody among the vaccine recipients had prior SARS-CoV-2 infection (nucleocapsid antibodies were negative). These receptors have no identified antigens. Repertoires were generated with immunoSEQ multiplex PCR, while TCRdb's copy carries only in-frame clones and drops some. Of around 55,000 clones in the sample, around 70% are singletons; the top ten hold around 16%. The sample was CD4+ T cells from PBMCs cultured with SARS-CoV-2 spike peptides, taken before COVID-19 vaccination. These receptors came from a human donor who received a COVID-19 vaccine.

The chain employs TRBV28 and TRBJ2-6; TRBD2 matches at 8 bases. The CDR3 is made up of 15 amino acids. Germline CDR1 reads MDHEN; CDR2 reads SYDVKM. V gave up 5 bases and J gave up 4 bases; unmatched junction bases: 4. The CDR3 DNA sequence: TGTGCCAGCAGTGACGGGGGGGCCGGGGCCAACGTCCTGACTTTC. Encoded protein: CASSDGGAGANVLTF.

The CDR3 loop is CASSPRDRGDTGELFF. CDR3 DNA sequence: TGTGCCAGCTCACCTCGGGACAGGGGCGACACCGGGGAGCTGTTTTTT. V usage is TRBV18 and J usage is TRBJ2-2; 10 bases are shared with TRBD1. The CDR3 spans 16 residues. Per the germline V gene, CDR1 is KGHSH and CDR2 is LQKENI. V lost 3 bases and J lost 3; bases outside the gene matches: 4.

This clone was seen only a few times. This rearrangement joins TRBV28 to TRBJ1-1; 9 nucleotides match TRBD1. The CDR3 is 13 amino acids. CDR1 and CDR2 (germline): MDHEN, SYDVKM. V was pared by 7 bases and J by 10 bases, with 10 bases of the junction left unmatched. The CDR3 DNA is TGTGCCAGCACCCCACAGGGGGCGCGAACAGCTTTCTTT. Protein product: CASTPQGARTAFF.

The rearrangement joins TRBV19 to TRBJ1-2; 9 nucleotides align to TRBD1. The CDR3 sequence is 16 residues long. Unmatched junction bases numbered 10, after V lost 6 bases and J lost 2 bases. The germline CDR1 and CDR2 sequences are LNHDA and SQIVND (reference sequence). The CDR3 nucleotides are TGTGCCAGTAGACACGCGCTTGGACAGGGGAACTATGGCTACACCTTC. This codes for CASRHALGQGNYGYTF.

V gene TRBV6-5 combines with J gene TRBJ2-5, with D hard to call. The CDR3 runs 13 residues. Germline V lookup: CDR1 MNHEY, CDR2 SVGAGI. Trimming removed 11 bases at V and 1 base at J, with 14 bases between. The CDR3 coding sequence is TGTGCCGCCTCGGCCCAGTTCCAAGAGACCCAGTACTTC. This gives the protein CAASAQFQETQYF.

The gene calls are TRBV2 and TRBJ1-4; tentatively, D is TRBD1 (6 bases). V lost 4 bases and J 3 bases, leaving 12 bases between the germline ends. The CDR3 consists of 15 residues. CDR1 is SNHLY, CDR2 FYNNEI, per germline. The CDR3 DNA sequence: TGTGCCAGCAGTGGTCAGGGGTTAGCTAATGAAAAACTGTTTTTT. As protein: CASSGQGLANEKLFF.

The V and J genes are TRBV7-2 and TRBJ2-5; 12 nucleotides align to TRBD2. The germline CDR1 and CDR2 sequences are SGHTA and FQGNSA. J was trimmed by 4 bases and V by 2 bases; bases with no gene match: 11. This CDR3 has 18 amino acids. As DNA, the CDR3 is TGTGCCAGCAGCTTAAGCCTAGCGGGAGGGCAGAGGAGAGAGACCCAGTACTTC. Amino acids: CASSLSLAGGQRRETQYF.

The sample holds one count of this clone. V usage is TRBV28 and J usage is TRBJ1-1; D gene ambiguous. This CDR3 has 12 residues. V lost 7 bases to trimming and J lost 6 bases, with 12 bases between them. Looked up from germline, CDR1 is MDHEN and CDR2 is SYDVKM. The CDR3: CASNSYGSEAFF. In DNA form, the CDR3 reads TGTGCCAGCAATTCATACGGGTCTGAAGCTTTCTTT.

The J gene is TRBJ2-3, the V gene TRBV7-3, with a tentative D call TRBD2 (6 bases). CDR1 and CDR2 from the germline V gene are SGHTA and FQGTGA. Trimming left V 2 bases short and J 3 bases short, with 12 bases between. The CDR3 runs to 15 residues. In DNA form, the CDR3 reads TGTGCCAGCAGCTTAGTCGGGGGAAGAACAGATACGCAGTATTTT. This translates into CASSLVGGRTDTQYF.

The J gene is TRBJ1-6, the V gene TRBV12-3 or TRBV12-4; D remains unclear. V was trimmed by 5 bases and J by 13 bases, leaving 15 bases between them. This CDR3 comprises 13 residues. CDR3 nucleotides: TGTGCCAGCAGTACCGCCCCTCAGCGGCCCCTCCACTTT. Protein: CASSTAPQRPLHF.

V usage is TRBV7-6 and J usage is TRBJ2-1; 7 positions match TRBD1. V was clipped by 5 bases and J by 0 bases; unmatched bases: 7. The CDR3 sequence is 16 residues long. CDR1 and CDR2 from the germline V gene are SGHVS and FNYEAQ. The CDR3 bases are TGTGCCAGCAGCCCGGGACAGCGGAGCTCCTACAATGAGCAGTTCTTC. Protein product: CASSPGQRSSYNEQFF.

This chain links TRBV28 with TRBJ1-4; a possible D gene is TRBD1 (5 bases). Germline V gives CDR1 MDHEN, CDR2 SYDVKM. V lost 5 bases, J lost 1 base, and 11 bases lay in between. This CDR3 has 15 residues. CDR3 protein: CASSTGDLTNEKLFF. The CDR3 DNA sequence: TGTGCCAGCAGTACCGGGGACCTAACTAATGAAAAACTGTTTTTT.

V is TRBV4-1 and J is TRBJ1-2, with a tentative D call TRBD1 (6 bases). V lost 4 bases, J lost 7 bases, and 16 bases lay in between. Looked up from germline, CDR1 is MGHRA and CDR2 is YSYEKL. CDR3 length equals 14 residues. The CDR3 spells CASSPYGGLGGYTF. CDR3 coding DNA: TGCGCCAGCAGCCCCTACGGGGGGCTGGGTGGCTACACCTTC.

The chain carries TRBV18 and TRBJ1-5; unclear D gene. CDR1 KGHSH and CDR2 LQKENI come from the germline V gene. Trimming cost V 2 bases and J 5 bases, with 10 bases left between them. CDR3 length equals 14 residues. CDR3 DNA: TGTGCCAGCTCACCAGCAGGTCGGGATCAGCCCCAGCATTTT. Protein product: CASSPAGRDQPQHF. The variable domain in full, with the rest retrieved from reference TRBV18 and TRBJ1-5, is NAGVMQNPRHLVRRRGQEARLRCSPMKGHSHVYWYRQLPEEGLKFMVYLQKENIIDESGMPKERFSAEFPKEGPSILRIQQVVRGDSAAYFCASSPAGRDQPQHFGDGTRLSIL.

V and J are TRBV19 and TRBJ1-2; 7 nucleotides agree with TRBD1. Germline lookup yields CDR1 LNHDA and CDR2 SQIVND (reference sequence). CDR3 length: 13 residues. The V segment lost 4 bases and the J segment 2 bases; nucleotides outside the gene matches: 1. CDR3 coding DNA: TGTGCCAGTAGTAAGGGACAGAACTATGGCTACACCTTC. Translating gives CASSKGQNYGYTF.

The V and J genes are TRBV27 and TRBJ2-2, with TRBD2 matching 11 bases. V lost 3 bases and J lost 7; bases outside the gene matches: 13. Germline loops: CDR1 MNHEY, CDR2 SMNVEV (reference sequence). The CDR3 sequence is 18 residues long. CDR3 protein: CASSFYGGTSGRVGELFF. The DNA for the CDR3 is TGTGCCAGCAGTTTTTACGGCGGTACTAGCGGGAGAGTCGGGGAGCTGTTTTTT.

The chain joins TRBV2 to TRBJ1-1, with D maybe TRBD1 (6 bases). The CDR3 length is 14 residues. CDR1 and CDR2 from the germline V gene are SNHLY and FYNNEI. Between the trimmed V and J ends, which lost 6 bases and 4 bases, there was a span of 15 bases. CDR3 nucleotide sequence: TGTGCCAGCAGGGTAGGGGGGGGGAGCACTGAAGCTTTCTTT. This encodes CASRVGGGSTEAFF. The full variable domain, completed using reference TRBV2 and TRBJ1-1, is EPEVTQTPSHQVTQMGQEVILRCVPISNHLYFYWYRQILGQKVEFLVSFYNNEISEKSEIFDDQFSVERPDGSNFTLKIRSTKLEDSAMYFCASRVGGGSTEAFFGQGTRLTVV.

The gene calls are TRBV6-5 and TRBJ1-2, with TRBD1 as a possible D gene (6 bases). This CDR3 has 15 amino acids. CDR1 is MNHEY, CDR2 SVGAGI, per germline. V lost 2 bases and J lost 4, with 14 bases in between. The CDR3 reads CASSYDYRAGYGYTF. As DNA, the CDR3 is TGTGCCAGCAGTTACGATTACAGGGCTGGCTATGGCTACACCTTC.

V and J are TRBV6-2 or TRBV6-3 and TRBJ1-5, with D possibly being TRBD1 (6 bases). V lost 5 bases, J lost 4 bases, and 12 bases lay in between. This CDR3 contains 14 residues. The germline CDR1 and CDR2 sequences are MNHEY and SVGEGT. As DNA, the CDR3 is TGTGCCAGCAGTAATACAGGGAAGAATCAGCCCCAGCATTTT. This codes for CASSNTGKNQPQHF.

Only a few counts were recorded for this clone. The V call is TRBV11-2, the J call TRBJ2-7; D is possibly TRBD1 (6 bases). Trimming removed 3 bases at V and 4 bases at J, with 16 bases between. Germline-derived CDR1 and CDR2 are SGHAT and FQNNGV. CDR3 length: 15 residues. The chain's CDR3 is CASSFRQERRYEQYF. The DNA of the CDR3 is TGTGCCAGCAGCTTCCGACAGGAGAGACGATACGAGCAGTACTTC.

The genes are TRBV4-1 and TRBJ1-2, with 7 nucleotides matching TRBD1. The J segment lost 7 bases and the V segment lost 2 bases, leaving 10 bases of the junction unmatched. The V gene's germline CDR1 is MGHRA and CDR2 YSYEKL. The CDR3 length is 15 residues. For the CDR3, the DNA is TGCGCCAGCAGCCAACCCGACAGGGAAACTGGTGGCTACACCTTC. Residues: CASSQPDRETGGYTF.

The chain is built from TRBV5-6 and TRBJ1-3, with 8 bases identical to TRBD1. V was pared by 4 bases and J by 1 base, with 7 bases of the junction left unmatched. The CDR3 has 16 residues. Germline V gives CDR1 SGHDT, CDR2 YYEEEE. The CDR3 DNA follows: TGTGCCAGCAGCCTCCCCGGACAGGGATCTGGAAACACCATATATTTT. As protein: CASSLPGQGSGNTIYF.

The chain couples TRBV27 to TRBJ1-1, with D possibly TRBD1 on 6 matching bases. The germline V gene has CDR1 MNHEY and CDR2 SMNVEV (reference sequence). The CDR3 spans 13 residues. Trimming took off 2 bases at V and 11 bases at J, with 15 bases between the two ends. Here the CDR3 reads CASSLRRGVRAFF. The CDR3 DNA sequence: TGTGCCAGCAGTTTACGCAGGGGCGTCAGGGCTTTCTTT.